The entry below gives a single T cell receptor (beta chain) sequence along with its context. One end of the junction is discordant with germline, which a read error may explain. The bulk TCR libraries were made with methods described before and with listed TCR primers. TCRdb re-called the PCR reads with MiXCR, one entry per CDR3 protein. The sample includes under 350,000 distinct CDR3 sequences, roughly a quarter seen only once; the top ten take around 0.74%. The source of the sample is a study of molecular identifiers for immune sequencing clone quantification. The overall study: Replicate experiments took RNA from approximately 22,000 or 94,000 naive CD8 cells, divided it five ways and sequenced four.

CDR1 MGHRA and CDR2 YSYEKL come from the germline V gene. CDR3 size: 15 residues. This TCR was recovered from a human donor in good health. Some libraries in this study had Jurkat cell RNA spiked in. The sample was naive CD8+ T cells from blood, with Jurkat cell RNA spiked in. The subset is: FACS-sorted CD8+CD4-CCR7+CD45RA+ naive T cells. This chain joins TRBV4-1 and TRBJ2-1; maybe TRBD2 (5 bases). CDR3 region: CASSLTTERYNQQFF. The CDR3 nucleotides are TGCGCCAGCAGCCTGACAACTGAGCGGTACAATCAGCAGTTCTTC.